Listed below are T cell receptor beta chains from one sample, sequenced in a study of T cells in Graves' hyperthyroidism and ophthalmopathy. TCRdb re-derived calls from the multiplex PCR reads in MiXCR, one entry per CDR3 protein. The repertoire has around 580,000 distinct CDR3 sequences, under 60% of them found once; the top ten carry around 7.7%. The material sequenced was peripheral blood or thyroid tissue (not recorded which). Receptors originate from a woman aged 18-30 years with Graves' hyperthyroidism. CDR3s include the opening cysteine and the closing phenylalanine or tryptophan. The D gene is left open where the match is weak. Rows give clone size only sometimes, using once, few, many, or a class for an expanded clone.

abundance	v_gene	j_gene	d_gene	CDR3nt	CDR3aa
few	TRBV29-1	TRBJ1-6	-	TGCAGCGTCCCTCCCGCAACAGGGCCTCTTAATTCACCCCTCCACTTT	CSVPPATGPLNSPLHF
-	TRBV29-1	TRBJ1-5	-	TGCAGCTCGAATTACGATCAGCCCCAGCATTTT	CSSNYDQPQHF
few	TRBV27	TRBJ2-5	TRBD2	TGTGCCAGCAGGCCCGGGGGACTAGCGATCGGGGAGACCCAGTACTTC	CASRPGGLAIGETQYF
-	TRBV7-8	TRBJ2-5	-	TGTGCCAGCAGCTTTATCGGGATCAACGGGGAGACCCAGTACTTC	CASSFIGINGETQYF
many	TRBV6-5	TRBJ1-1	-	TGTGCCAGCAGTTACTCGTCGAGGACAAAAGCTTTCTTT	CASSYSSRTKAFF
many	TRBV12-3/TRBV12-4	TRBJ2-2	-	TGTGCCGGGATGGATCAGGGTTCCACCGGGGAGCTGTTTTTT	CAGMDQGSTGELFF
once	TRBV7-9	TRBJ2-7	-	TGTGCCGGCAGCTTATACGGGGTGCCCAACTACGAGCAGTACTTC	CAGSLYGVPNYEQYF
-	TRBV10-3	TRBJ1-6	TRBD1	TGTGCCATCGGAGTCGGGACAGGGCCCAATTCACCCCTCCACTTT	CAIGVGTGPNSPLHF
-	TRBV20-1	TRBJ2-7	TRBD2	TGCAGTGCTATCAAACTAGCGGGAACTTTCTACGAGCAGTACTTC	CSAIKLAGTFYEQYF
many	TRBV6-6	TRBJ1-5	-	TGTGCCAGCAGCCTCCTTTCAGGGGAAAAACAGCCCCAGCATTTT	CASSLLSGEKQPQHF
few	TRBV12-3/TRBV12-4	TRBJ2-7	TRBD1	TGTGCCAGCAGTTCCGGGCTGACAGGGAGACGTTACGAGCAGCACTTC	CASSSGLTGRRYEQHF
-	TRBV7-3	TRBJ1-4	TRBD1	TGTGCCAGCAGCTTAGACAGGGACTCGTCGGAAAAACTGTTTTTT	CASSLDRDSSEKLFF
many	TRBV14	TRBJ1-2	-	TGTGCCAGCAGCCAAGATCGACGGGACTATGGCTACACCTTC	CASSQDRRDYGYTF
many	TRBV25-1	TRBJ2-3	TRBD2	TGTGCCAGCAGTACGCGCCGGGGTAGCGGGAGGCCAGATACGCAGTATTTT	CASSTRRGSGRPDTQYF
-	TRBV7-9	TRBJ2-7	TRBD2	TGTGCCAGCAGCTTAACGAGAGGGGGACTAGCGGGAGTCCAGCCCTACGAGCAGTACTTC	CASSLTRGGLAGVQPYEQYF
few	TRBV4-2	TRBJ2-7	TRBD2	TGTGCCAGCAGCTTTGGACTAGCGGATTCATACGAGCAGTACTTC	CASSFGLADSYEQYF
many	TRBV7-2	TRBJ2-2	-	TGTGCCAGCAGCTTGAAGGTTAGGGAGTCGGGGGAGCTGTTTTTT	CASSLKVRESGELFF
many	TRBV19	TRBJ2-5	-	TGTGCCAGTAGTAAGGGAACAGGGCTCCAAGAGACCCAGTACTTC	CASSKGTGLQETQYF
many	TRBV20-1	TRBJ2-2	TRBD1	TGCAGTGCTAGCGGACAGGGGAACACCGGGGAGCTGTTTTTT	CSASGQGNTGELFF
many	TRBV24-1	TRBJ2-2	TRBD1	TGTGCCACCGGGGACAGGGGGCGAACCGGGGAGCTGTTTTTT	CATGDRGRTGELFF
many	TRBV7-9	TRBJ1-1	TRBD1	TGTGCCAGCAGCGACCAGGGGGCTCTTGGCACTGAAGCTTTCTTT	CASSDQGALGTEAFF
-	TRBV25-1	TRBJ2-7	-	TGTGCCAGCAGTCCCTCCTCCCCAGCGGCGTACGAGCAGTACTTC	CASSPSSPAAYEQYF
many	TRBV9	TRBJ1-4	TRBD1	TGTGCCAGCAGCCATACCGGGACAGGGGATGAAAAACTGTTTTTT	CASSHTGTGDEKLFF
-	TRBV20-1	TRBJ1-2	-	TGCAGTGCTAGAGATCCCGGGAATAACTATGGCTACACCTTC	CSARDPGNNYGYTF
many	TRBV12-3/TRBV12-4	TRBJ2-7	TRBD2	TGTGCCAGCAGTTACGGACTAGCTCTCGAGCAGTACTTC	CASSYGLALEQYF
-	TRBV7-2	TRBJ1-1	TRBD1	TGTGCCAGCAGCAACCGACAGGGAGGGGGTGAAGCTTTCTTT	CASSNRQGGGEAFF
many	TRBV5-8	TRBJ2-7	-	TGTGCCAGCAGCTTCTACCCCGGCGAGCAGTACTTC	CASSFYPGEQYF
many	TRBV20-1	TRBJ2-7	TRBD2	TGCAGTGCTAAGACTAGCGCCCACGAGCAGTACTTC	CSAKTSAHEQYF
few	TRBV7-2	TRBJ1-5	-	TGTGCCAGCAGCAACCTAGGGGGGGCTGATCAGCCCCAGCATTTT	CASSNLGGADQPQHF
-	TRBV5-1	TRBJ2-3	-	TGCGCCAGCAGCCTTAGAGGAATGGATACGCAGTATTTT	CASSLRGMDTQYF
-	TRBV7-2	TRBJ2-7	-	TGTGCTGCAACCGGGACATCGGGGTACGAGCAGTACTTC	CAATGTSGYEQYF
-	TRBV6-5	TRBJ1-1	-	TGTGCCAGCAGTTACTTGTGGGTGGCAGGAATGAACACTGAAGCTTTCTTT	CASSYLWVAGMNTEAFF
many	TRBV7-7	TRBJ2-5	TRBD1	TGTGCTAGCAGCGAAGGACAGGGGCACCAAGAGACCCAGTACTTC	CASSEGQGHQETQYF
many	TRBV20-1	TRBJ2-7	-	TGCAGTGCAACAGGAGGAGAGCAGTACTTC	CSATGGEQYF
many	TRBV6-5	TRBJ1-5	-	TGTGCCAGCAGTTACACCAGTAATCAGCCCCAGCATTTT	CASSYTSNQPQHF
many	TRBV6-2/TRBV6-3	TRBJ1-1	-	TGTGCCAGCAGCGCCATTCCTGGACGACCCCAAGCTTTCTTT	CASSAIPGRPQAFF
-	TRBV11-2	TRBJ2-5	TRBD2	TGTGCCAGCAGTCAGACGGGGGGTCAGCCCCAGTACTTC	CASSQTGGQPQYF
-	TRBV13	TRBJ1-3	-	TGTGCCAGCAGCTTTGGCCCGGCGAACACCATATATTTT	CASSFGPANTIYF
many	TRBV24-1	TRBJ1-1	TRBD1	TGTGCCACCAGTGATAGCGGACAGGGGAGCGCTGAAGCTTTCTTT	CATSDSGQGSAEAFF
-	TRBV7-3	TRBJ1-5	-	TGTGCCAGCAGCTCACCACCAGGGGTTCGCAATCAGCCCCAGCATTTT	CASSSPPGVRNQPQHF
-	TRBV7-9	TRBJ1-1	-	TGTGCCAGCAGCCCGGAGCCAGGCGCTACTGAAGCTTTCTTT	CASSPEPGATEAFF
-	TRBV6-5	TRBJ1-2	-	TGTGCCAGCAGAAACAGGGACCCCCTTAACTATGGCTACACCTTC	CASRNRDPLNYGYTF
many	TRBV2	TRBJ2-5	TRBD2	TGTGCCAGCGGACTAGCGGGAGGTGAGACCCAGTACTTC	CASGLAGGETQYF
-	TRBV29-1	TRBJ1-1	TRBD1	TGCAGCATCCTGACAGGGGGCGAGAACACTGAAGCTTTCTTT	CSILTGGENTEAFF
many	TRBV4-1	TRBJ1-1	-	TGCGCCAGCAGCCAAGAAACCAGTTATACTGAAGCTTTCTTT	CASSQETSYTEAFF
few	TRBV7-8	TRBJ2-7	-	TGTGCCTGGATCTCTAACTTCTACGAGCAGTACTTC	CAWISNFYEQYF
many	TRBV20-1	TRBJ1-1	-	TGCAGTGCTAGAGATCAGGGGAGCTCCACTGAAGCTTTCTTT	CSARDQGSSTEAFF
-	TRBV30	TRBJ1-5	TRBD1	TGTGCCTGGAATCCGGGACAGGGCGGTCAGCCCCAGCATTTT	CAWNPGQGGQPQHF
few	TRBV30	TRBJ1-1	-	TGTGCCGGCAGCAGGGGTTTGAACACTGAAGCTTTCTTT	CAGSRGLNTEAFF
-	TRBV7-6	TRBJ2-7	-	TGTGCCCTACTATACGAGCAGTACTTC	CALLYEQYF
many	TRBV2	TRBJ1-6	TRBD1	TGTGCCAGCAGTGAAAGGCGGGACAGCTATTCACCCCTCCACTTT	CASSERRDSYSPLHF
-	TRBV16	TRBJ1-5	-	TGTGCCAGCAGCCGATTACTAGGCAGCCAAGAGACCCAGCATTTT	CASSRLLGSQETQHF
-	TRBV20-1	TRBJ2-3	TRBD2	TGCAGTGCTCAGGGACTAGCGTCTGGCACAGATACGCAGTATTTT	CSAQGLASGTDTQYF
-	TRBV4-1	TRBJ2-7	-	TGCGCCAGCAGCCCCCTCCCAGGGGTGGACTACGAGCAGTACTTC	CASSPLPGVDYEQYF